The present T cell receptor beta chain was sequenced within a study of cytomegalovirus exposure and HLA in healthy donors. Overall study results and limits: A cluster of highly shared sequence variants was likely a sequencing artifact. A few chains tied to CMV proved CMV antigen-specific in vitro.

Primers: 60 Vbeta forward and 13 Jbeta reverse. Measured with immunoSEQ multiplex PCR; TCRdb has only the in-frame clones, and not every one. The sample includes 85,000 to 130,000 clones, roughly three quarters of them seen just once. Trimming stripped 0 bases from V and 2 bases from J, with 7 bases between. CDR3 length: 14 residues. Germline values: CDR1 MNHEY, CDR2 SVGAGI. As to this clone: The target antigen is unknown.

This chain joins TRBV6-5 and TRBJ2-5; D is uncertain. The material sequenced was PBMCs. The origin of this receptor is a female donor in good health and CMV-seropositive. The CDR3 DNA reads TGTGCCAGCAGTTACTCGGCAGGACAAGAGACCCAGTACTTC. It translates to CASSYSAGQETQYF.